This T cell receptor (beta chain) was recorded in a study of graft-versus-host responses after intestinal transplantation. Turning to the study itself: Anti-thymocyte globulin induction was given to all recipients, followed by tacrolimus and steroids for about 3 years. Broader study findings: Allograft clonal ratios (graft-versus-host to host-versus-graft) were high in patients who had graft-donor T cell macrochimerism. GvH clones turned up in recipient marrow; some had shown up first in ileum or blood.

The table came from immunoSEQ multiplex PCR; TCRdb's copy has only in-frame clones and leaves some out. Of more than 95,000 clones listed, 90% were seen once; the top ten hold about 0.18%. To note about this clone: Its cognate antigen is unknown.

Germline V gene sequence: CDR1 ENHRY, CDR2 SYGVKD. V was shortened by 6 bases and J by 2 bases, with 20 bases between the two germline ends. This CDR3 has 17 amino acids. The gene calls are TRBV10-3 and TRBJ1-5; D is undetermined. This receptor was taken from a human donor who received an intestinal transplant. Material: unstimulated CD4+ T cells sorted from spleen or lymph node cells, obtained before intestinal transplant. CDR3 sequence (DNA): TGTGCCATCAGCGAACCGGATGCGGGTAGGGGCAATCAGCCCCAGCATTTT. It yields the protein CAISEPDAGRGNQPQHF.